The clone carrying this TCR beta chain was counted a single time. Its antigen is still unknown. The record originates from a study of OX40 agonist ivuxolimab in advanced cancers. Study context: Ivuxolimab, an agonistic anti-OX40 (CD134) antibody, was given to patients.

Germline V CDR1 and CDR2: MNHNS, SASEGT. V dropped 5 bases and J dropped 8; count of bases not matched to a gene: 7. The CDR3 length is 14 residues. Using immunoSEQ multiplex PCR, the repertoire was profiled, and TCRdb retains in-frame clones only, with some absent. The sample includes roughly 80,000 clones, around 85% of them seen just once. Study-level points and caveats: Expanded clones tended on average to be more numerous among CD8+ T cells than CD4+. Antigen specificity of clonally expanded peripheral T cells was not established.

V usage is TRBV6-1 and J usage is TRBJ2-3, with 10 bases that match TRBD2. The source is an adult with an advanced solid tumor such as melanoma, head and neck, liver or kidney cancer. Source: CD4+ or CD8+ T cells sorted from blood, taken in a trial of the OX40 agonist ivuxolimab. CDR3 sequence reads: CASSPAGGSRTQYF. DNA for the CDR3: TGTGCCAGCAGTCCAGCGGGAGGGAGCCGTACGCAGTATTTT.